A single sample gave rise to the 26 T cell receptor beta chains below, sequenced in a study of T-cell reconstitution after alpha-beta-depleted transplantation in children. For TCRbeta, the library was prepared with unique molecular identifiers. TCRdb ran MiXCR on the PCR reads and lists one entry per CDR3 protein. This table has 300,000 to 400,000 distinct CDR3 sequences, roughly 15% appearing once. This specimen was PBMCs, mostly from graft donor cells, taken 360 days after TCRalphabeta/CD19-depleted stem cell transplant. Source of these receptors: a male patient aged 2-15 years who had a stem cell transplant for acute lymphoblastic leukemia, so the T cells may come from the graft donor.

This clonotype was seen only a few times. The V call is TRBV4-3, the J call TRBJ1-4, with TRBD1 identical over 7 bases. V lost 0 bases and J lost 4; bases outside the gene matches: 8. Germline loops: CDR1 LGHNA, CDR2 YSLEER. This CDR3 spans 17 amino acids. The CDR3 reads CASSQEATGTYNEKLFF. DNA for the CDR3: TGCGCCAGCAGCCAAGAAGCGACAGGGACCTATAATGAAAAACTGTTTTTT.

This clonotype was picked up a small number of times. The V gene is TRBV14, the J gene TRBJ1-2; D is unresolved. The CDR3 covers 15 residues. CDR1 and CDR2 from the germline V gene are SGHDN and FVKESK. Deletions cut 1 base from V and 1 base from J, with 10 bases between. Here the CDR3 reads CASSQVGSLNYGYTF. The DNA for the CDR3 is TGTGCCAGCAGCCAAGTCGGCAGTCTTAACTATGGCTACACCTTC.

In its sample, this clonotype was seen a few times. This rearrangement joins TRBV5-1 to TRBJ2-1; D call uncertain. V gave up 1 base and J gave up 4 bases, with 6 bases separating them. This CDR3 comprises 13 residues. The germline V gene has CDR1 SGHRS and CDR2 YFSETQ. The CDR3 spells CASSLPPYNEQFF. CDR3 nucleotides: TGCGCCAGCAGCTTGCCCCCTTACAATGAGCAGTTCTTC.

The chain employs TRBV28 and TRBJ2-1; 8 bases are shared with TRBD2. J gave up 7 bases and V 3 bases, and 5 bases lay outside the gene matches. The CDR3 covers 14 residues. Per the germline V gene, CDR1 is MDHEN and CDR2 is SYDVKM. The CDR3 DNA reads as TGTGCCAGCAGTTTCCGCGGGGGGCGGAATGAGCAGTTCTTC. The encoded protein is CASSFRGGRNEQFF.

In this sample, this clonotype turned up many times. The V call is TRBV5-1, the J call TRBJ2-2, with D perhaps assigned TRBD1 or TRBD2 (6 bases each). This CDR3 is 17 amino acids long. In germline, CDR1 is SGHRS, CDR2 YFSETQ. With 1 base removed from V and 1 base from J, the gap between germline ends came to 14 bases. This CDR3 is CASSLYGGGGNTGELFF. The CDR3 DNA sequence: TGCGCCAGCAGCTTGTACGGCGGAGGGGGGAACACCGGGGAGCTGTTTTTT.

This chain connects TRBV6-5 to TRBJ2-7; D not certain. Germline V gene lookup returns CDR1 MNHEY and CDR2 SVGAGI. Trimming pared 2 bases from V and 0 bases from J, leaving 8 bases between. This CDR3 is 14 amino acids long. The DNA for the CDR3 is TGTGCCAGCAGTTACCCACCCGGCTCCTACGAGCAGTACTTC. Protein sequence: CASSYPPGSYEQYF.

This clonotype occurred many times. The chain has TRBV12-3 or TRBV12-4 and TRBJ2-3; a weak D match, TRBD2 (6 bases). CDR3 length: 14 amino acids. The V end lost 6 bases, the J end lost 1 base, and 11 bases lay between the germline ends. CDR3 coding DNA: TGTGCCAGCAGAAGGGCTAGCGGCACAGATACGCAGTATTTT. Its translation: CASRRASGTDTQYF.

The chain recombines TRBV12-3 or TRBV12-4 with TRBJ2-7, with D unresolved. The CDR3 consists of 12 residues. The V and J ends lost 2 bases and 3 bases respectively, with 5 bases between them. The CDR3 DNA reads as TGTGCCAGCAGTTTAAACGACTACGAGCAGTACTTC. Translating gives CASSLNDYEQYF.

The sample holds a few counts of this clonotype. This chain links TRBV5-1 with TRBJ2-7, with unresolved D. The CDR3 runs to 14 residues. The germline V gene encodes CDR1 SGHRS and CDR2 YFSETQ. V was trimmed by 2 bases and J by 1 base, leaving 10 bases between them. The CDR3 is CASSFQIDSYEQYF. As DNA, the CDR3 is TGCGCCAGCAGCTTCCAGATAGATTCCTACGAGCAGTACTTC.

This chain joins TRBV5-5 and TRBJ1-4; 7 nucleotides line up with TRBD1. J was trimmed by 8 bases and V by 4 bases; bases with no gene match: 8. CDR1 and CDR2 from the germline V gene are SGHKS and YYEKEE (reference sequence). The CDR3 extends over 14 amino acids. The CDR3: CASSPTGFGEKLFF. CDR3 sequence (DNA): TGTGCCAGCAGCCCGACAGGGTTTGGGGAAAAACTGTTTTTT.

The chain has TRBV12-3 or TRBV12-4 and TRBJ2-7; D might be TRBD1 (6 bases). Trimming removed 6 bases from V and 3 bases from J, with 12 bases in between. The CDR3 spans 13 residues. The CDR3 protein is CASSTPRGYEQYF. The DNA for the CDR3 is TGTGCCAGCAGCACCCCCAGGGGCTACGAGCAGTACTTC.

The chain links TRBV28 to TRBJ1-4, with 7 nucleotides matching TRBD1. Trimming cost V 10 bases and J 3 bases; bases outside gene matches: 5. This CDR3 has 13 amino acids. Germline V gene sequence: CDR1 MDHEN, CDR2 SYDVKM. CDR3 protein: CATFGTANEKLFF. In DNA form, the CDR3 reads TGTGCCACCTTTGGGACAGCTAATGAAAAACTGTTTTTT.

The J gene is TRBJ2-5, the V gene TRBV11-2; the match to TRBD2 covers 8 bases. V gave up 2 bases and J gave up 2 bases; unmatched junction bases: 4. There are 15 residues in the CDR3. CDR1 and CDR2 from the germline V gene are SGHAT and FQNNGV. The CDR3 nucleotides are TGTGCCAGCAGCTTAATTACTAGCGGTCAAGAGACCCAGTACTTC. Protein sequence: CASSLITSGQETQYF.

This clonotype was seen many times. The gene calls are TRBV7-9 and TRBJ2-3, with a weak D call TRBD2 (5 bases). V was shortened by 7 bases and J by 0 bases, with 14 bases between the two germline ends. The germline gives CDR1 SEHNR, CDR2 FQNEAQ (reference sequence). There are 15 residues in the CDR3. The CDR3 nucleotides are TGTGCCAGCAACCTAATACTAGGGAGCACAGATACGCAGTATTTT. As protein: CASNLILGSTDTQYF.

This clonotype has a handful of counts. This rearrangement joins TRBV12-3 or TRBV12-4 to TRBJ2-1; D might be TRBD2 (6 bases). V was clipped by 5 bases and J by 11 bases, with 10 bases between them. The CDR3 has 11 amino acids. The chain's CDR3 is CASSLRDKQFF. In DNA form, the CDR3 reads TGTGCCAGCAGTCTGCGGGATAAGCAGTTCTTC.

This clonotype was picked up a small number of times. This rearrangement joins TRBV4-2 to TRBJ2-2; 9 bases map to TRBD1. The CDR3 loop spans 14 amino acids. Per the germline V gene, CDR1 is LGHNA and CDR2 is YNFKEQ. Unmatched junction bases numbered 5, after V lost 4 bases and J lost 8 bases. CDR3: CASSPWTGVGELFF. In nucleotides, the CDR3 is TGTGCCAGCAGCCCTTGGACAGGGGTGGGGGAGCTGTTTTTT.

This clonotype was detected only a few times. This sequence joins TRBV6-2 or TRBV6-3 and TRBJ2-7; no definite D call. CDR3 size: 12 residues. Trimming removed 7 bases from V and 7 bases from J, with 14 bases in between. Germline V gives CDR1 MNHEY, CDR2 SVGEGT. DNA of the CDR3: TGTGCCAGCAATCCCCCGGTGGGGGAGCAGTACTTC. Protein product: CASNPPVGEQYF.

This clonotype was seen repeatedly, ten times or more. V and J are TRBV4-3 and TRBJ2-6; 8 positions agree with TRBD1. J was trimmed by 0 bases and V by 1 base; bases with no gene match: 5. The CDR3 has 18 amino acids. Germline CDR1 is LGHNA and CDR2 is YSLEER. DNA for the CDR3: TGCGCCAGCAGCCAAGTTTGGCAGGGGGCCTCTGGGGCCAACGTCCTGACTTTC. This sequence encodes CASSQVWQGASGANVLTF.

There are a few counts of this clonotype. The chain combines TRBV9 with TRBJ2-7, with TRBD2 matching 8 bases. The ends lost 1 base at V and 3 bases at J; junction bases unmatched: 12. The CDR3 runs to 17 residues. Germline CDR1 SGDLS, CDR2 YYNGEE. The DNA for the CDR3 is TGTGCCAGCAGCGTATCGCCCCTATCCGGGAGGGGCTACGAGCAGTACTTC. This encodes CASSVSPLSGRGYEQYF. Based on the CDR3 plus reference TRBV9 and TRBJ2-7, the full variable domain is DSGVTQTPKHLITATGQRVTLRCSPRSGDLSVYWYQQSLDQGLQFLIQYYNGEERAKGNILERFSAQQFPDLHSELNLSSLELGDSALYFCASSVSPLSGRGYEQYFGPGTRLTVT.

This clonotype was picked up a small number of times. The V call is TRBV6-2 or TRBV6-3, the J call TRBJ2-7; D unclear. V lost 4 bases to trimming and J lost 0 bases, with 10 bases between them. CDR3 length: 14 amino acids. Germline CDR1 reads MNHEY; CDR2 reads SVGEGT. This chain's CDR3 is CASSFALSSYEQYF. The DNA of the CDR3 is TGTGCCAGCAGTTTCGCTCTAAGCTCCTACGAGCAGTACTTC.

This clonotype has a handful of counts. V is TRBV29-1 and J is TRBJ2-1; 15 bases are shared with TRBD2. CDR3 length: 19 residues. Germline lookup yields CDR1 SQVTM and CDR2 ANQGSEA. Unmatched junction bases numbered 17, after V lost 6 bases and J lost 5 bases. Here the CDR3 DNA reads TGCAGCGTCCCTGGGTGGACTAGCGGGAGGGCCCGGGCGAACAATGAGCAGTTCTTC. Translating it yields CSVPGWTSGRARANNEQFF.

This clonotype was recorded once. The chain employs TRBV7-9 and TRBJ2-1; the D is unclear. This CDR3 has 16 amino acids. V lost 2 bases, J lost 2 bases, and 13 bases lay in between. The germline V gene encodes CDR1 SEHNR and CDR2 FQNEAQ (reference sequence). For the CDR3, the DNA is TGTGCCAGCAGCTTAAGGGCAGACCCAACCTACAATGAGCAGTTCTTC. It encodes CASSLRADPTYNEQFF.

This clonotype was seen repeatedly, ten times or more. The rearrangement uses TRBV25-1 and TRBJ2-5; D is uncertain. From germline, CDR1 is MGHDK and CDR2 SYGVNS. The germline V and J ends were trimmed by 9 bases and 6 bases, with 20 bases remaining between them. The CDR3 has 14 amino acids. The CDR3 reads CASQRTGALKTQYF. CDR3 sequence (DNA): TGTGCCAGTCAACGGACGGGTGCCCTGAAGACCCAGTACTTC.

The rearrangement joins TRBV6-5 to TRBJ2-3, with 8 bases aligning to TRBD2. The length of the CDR3 is 17 residues. V lost 0 bases, J lost 3 bases, and 8 bases stayed unmatched. The V gene's germline CDR1 is MNHEY and CDR2 SVGAGI. CDR3 in DNA: TGTGCCAGCAGTTACTCTGAAGACGGGAGGGTTACAGATACGCAGTATTTT. Protein sequence: CASSYSEDGRVTDTQYF.

The chain uses TRBV27 and TRBJ2-7; D may be TRBD2 (5 bases). Trimming removed 8 bases at V and 4 bases at J, with 15 bases between. The CDR3 runs 13 residues. CDR1 MNHEY and CDR2 SMNVEV come from the germline V gene (reference sequence). The CDR3 is CASGVTSGYEQYF. CDR3 coding DNA: TGTGCCAGCGGCGTTACTTCGGGGTACGAGCAGTACTTC.

This clonotype occurred a few times. The CDR3 coding sequence is TGCGCCAGCAGCTACCTGGGGTACAATGAGCAGTTCTTC. This encodes CASSYLGYNEQFF. The genes are TRBV4-1 and TRBJ2-1, with D unresolved. V was pared by 5 bases and J by 4 bases, with 9 bases between. Germline CDR1 and CDR2: MGHRA and YSYEKL. This CDR3 has 13 amino acids.